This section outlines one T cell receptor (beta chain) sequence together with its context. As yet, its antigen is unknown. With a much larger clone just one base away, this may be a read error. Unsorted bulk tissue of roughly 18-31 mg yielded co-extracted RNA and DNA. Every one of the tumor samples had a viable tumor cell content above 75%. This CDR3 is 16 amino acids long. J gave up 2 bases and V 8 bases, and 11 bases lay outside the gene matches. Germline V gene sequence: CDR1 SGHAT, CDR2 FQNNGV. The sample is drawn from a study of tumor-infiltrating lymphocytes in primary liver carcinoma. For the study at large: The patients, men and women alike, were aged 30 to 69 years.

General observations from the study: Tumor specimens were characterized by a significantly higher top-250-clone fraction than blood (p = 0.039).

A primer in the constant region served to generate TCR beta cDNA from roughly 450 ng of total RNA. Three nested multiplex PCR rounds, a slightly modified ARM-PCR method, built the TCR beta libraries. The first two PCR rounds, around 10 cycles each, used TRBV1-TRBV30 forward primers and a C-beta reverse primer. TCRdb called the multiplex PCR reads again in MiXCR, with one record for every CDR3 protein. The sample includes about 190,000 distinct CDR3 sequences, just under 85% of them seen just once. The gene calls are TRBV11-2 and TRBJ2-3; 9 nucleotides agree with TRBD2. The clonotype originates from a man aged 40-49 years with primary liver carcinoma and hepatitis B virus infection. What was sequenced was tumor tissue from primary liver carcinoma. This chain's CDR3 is CASQGVAGEVTDTQYF. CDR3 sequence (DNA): TGTGCCAGCCAAGGGGTAGCGGGGGAAGTCACAGATACGCAGTATTTT. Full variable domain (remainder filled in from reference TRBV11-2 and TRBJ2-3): EAGVAQSPRYKIIEKRQSVAFWCNPISGHATLYWYQQILGQGPKLLIQFQNNGVVDDSQLPKDRFSAERLKGVDSTLKIQPAKLEDSAVYLCASQGVAGEVTDTQYFGPGTRLTVL.